The 5 T cell receptor beta chains in this list originate from one sample, sequenced in a study of T cells after yellow fever vaccination. TCRdb re-analysed the 5' RACE reads in MiXCR, keeping a single row per CDR3 protein. In the table there are 250,000 to 300,000 distinct CDR3 sequences, 10% to 15% of which are singletons. The starting material was CD4+ T cells sorted from PBMCs, obtained 45 days after the yellow fever booster vaccination. These TCRs come from a man aged 30-40 years who received the YFV17D yellow fever vaccine.

The chain combines TRBV6-2 or TRBV6-3 with TRBJ1-5; D not resolved. Germline CDR1 MNHEY, CDR2 SVGEGT. Trimming removed 2 bases from V and 2 bases from J, with 13 bases in between. This CDR3 region has 16 residues. The CDR3, as DNA: TGTGCCAGCAGTTACGATCGAGGGCGCGGCAATCAGCCCCAGCATTTT. Its translation is CASSYDRGRGNQPQHF.

The rearrangement uses TRBV6-5 and TRBJ2-1; D is unresolved. CDR1 and CDR2 (germline): MNHEY, SVGAGI. The CDR3 contains 14 residues. Trimming shortened V by 2 bases and J by 3 bases, and 8 bases separated the two germline ends. The CDR3 spells CASSYGGSYNEQFF. As DNA, the CDR3 is TGTGCCAGCAGTTACGGCGGAAGCTACAATGAGCAGTTCTTC.

The V gene is TRBV29-1, the J gene TRBJ2-3, with D hard to call. Trimming removed 4 bases from V and 2 bases from J, with 7 bases in between. The CDR3 loop spans 12 amino acids. The germline V gene encodes CDR1 SQVTM and CDR2 ANQGSEA. The CDR3 bases are TGCAGCGTTGGGCCTGCCACAGATACGCAGTATTTT. Its translation is CSVGPATDTQYF.

This clonotype showed up just a few times. The V and J genes are TRBV14 and TRBJ1-4, with 8 bases matching TRBD1. The CDR3 runs to 14 residues. Germline V CDR1 and CDR2: SGHDN, FVKESK. V shed 4 bases and J 8 bases; nucleotides not matched to a gene: 6. CDR3 sequence reads: CASSRGQGREKLFF. Here the CDR3 DNA reads TGTGCCAGCAGCCGTGGACAGGGAAGGGAAAAACTGTTTTTT.

The chain carries TRBV6-2 or TRBV6-3 and TRBJ1-2, with D possibly TRBD1 on 5 matching bases. V lost 7 bases and J 6 bases, leaving 21 bases between the germline ends. This CDR3 spans 15 amino acids. Germline V gives CDR1 MNHEY, CDR2 SVGEGT. CDR3 nucleotide sequence: TGTGCCAGCACCTACAGGTTAGGAGACCCGCATGGCTACACCTTC. This translates into CASTYRLGDPHGYTF.